One sample yielded the 11 T cell receptor beta chains listed below, sequenced in a study of control samples from healthy donors and cancer patients. The protocol was immunoSEQ multiplex PCR, while the TCRdb copy is restricted to in-frame clones and leaves out a portion. Of approximately 100,000 clones listed, roughly 86% were seen once; the top ten hold 20% to 25%. Sequencing input: blood. These receptors were collected from a man under 40 in good health.

This chain connects TRBV2 to TRBJ2-1; D uncertain. This CDR3 is 11 amino acids long. V lost 6 bases to trimming and J lost 5 bases, with 5 bases between them. Germline V lookup: CDR1 SNHLY, CDR2 FYNNEI. CDR3 nucleotide sequence: TGTGCCAGCAGCACTAACAATGAGCAGTTCTTC. Encoded protein: CASSTNNEQFF.

The V gene is TRBV12-3 or TRBV12-4, the J gene TRBJ1-1; D unresolved. This CDR3 contains 11 residues. The V end lost 3 bases, the J end lost 9 bases, and 8 bases lay between the germline ends. As DNA, the CDR3 is TGTGCCAGCAGTTTGGCCTCAAAAGCTTTCTTT. It codes for CASSLASKAFF.

The V gene is TRBV6-5, the J gene TRBJ2-7; 7 bases are a match to TRBD1. Germline V CDR1 and CDR2: MNHEY, SVGAGI. Germline trimming cut 9 bases from V and 5 bases from J; bases unmatched to any gene: 10. The CDR3 extends over 13 amino acids. The DNA of the CDR3 is TGTGCCAGTAGTCGGAACAGGGGCCACGAGCAGTACTTC. Its protein is CASSRNRGHEQYF.

CDR3 coding DNA: TGTGCCAGCAGCCAAGATGGCGGGGGGGCCAGGAATGAGCAGTTCTTC. This gives the protein CASSQDGGGARNEQFF. The V and J genes are TRBV4-2 and TRBJ2-1; TRBD2 matches 9 bases. With 0 bases clipped from V and 7 bases from J, the junction kept 7 bases outside the gene matches. The CDR3 consists of 16 residues. Germline loops: CDR1 LGHNA, CDR2 YNFKEQ.

This chain links TRBV27 with TRBJ2-3; D is possibly TRBD1 or TRBD2 (5 bases each). The germline V gene encodes CDR1 MNHEY and CDR2 SMNVEV (reference sequence). Trimming removed 7 bases at V and 8 bases at J, with 25 bases between. The CDR3 has 16 residues. The CDR3 loop reads CASTPLEGPAGGTQYF. The CDR3 nucleotides are TGTGCCAGCACCCCTCTTGAGGGACCCGCGGGTGGTACGCAGTATTTT.

V and J are TRBV6-5 and TRBJ1-3; the D is unclear. The CDR3 has 15 residues. Trimming removed 5 bases from V and 0 bases from J, with 11 bases in between. Germline loops: CDR1 MNHEY, CDR2 SVGAGI. CDR3 in DNA: TGTGCCAGCAGTATTCCTCCCGGCTCTGGAAACACCATATATTTT. It specifies CASSIPPGSGNTIYF.

The chain employs TRBV5-1 and TRBJ1-4; the D gene is possibly TRBD1 (5 bases). Looked up from germline, CDR1 is SGHRS and CDR2 is YFSETQ. V was pared by 0 bases and J by 8 bases, with 14 bases between. This CDR3 is 15 amino acids long. Here the CDR3 reads CASSLAGVNQEKLFF. CDR3 nucleotides: TGCGCCAGCAGCTTGGCGGGGGTGAACCAAGAAAAACTGTTTTTT.

This clone has just a few counts. The chain employs TRBV27 and TRBJ2-3, with TRBD2 identical over 12 bases. Per germline, CDR1 MNHEY and CDR2 SMNVEV (reference sequence). There are 18 residues in the CDR3. Trimming cost V 0 bases and J 4 bases; bases outside gene matches: 8. CDR3 sequence: CASSLSGLLAGGSDTQYF. The CDR3, as DNA: TGTGCCAGCAGTTTATCCGGCCTACTAGCGGGGGGCTCAGATACGCAGTATTTT.

The rearrangement links TRBV5-1 to TRBJ1-4; 10 nucleotides align to TRBD1. CDR1 is SGHRS, CDR2 YFSETQ, per germline. V was pared by 4 bases and J by 7 bases, with 7 bases of the junction left unmatched. The CDR3 runs 15 residues. CDR3 sequence reads: CASSPTGGSGEKLFF. In DNA, the CDR3 is TGCGCCAGCAGCCCGACAGGGGGCTCTGGTGAAAAACTGTTTTTT. The variable domain in full, with the rest retrieved from reference TRBV5-1 and TRBJ1-4, is KAGVTQTPRYLIKTRGQQVTLSCSPISGHRSVSWYQQTPGQGLQFLFEYFSETQRNKGNFPGRFSGRQFSNSRSEMNVSTLELGDSALYLCASSPTGGSGEKLFFGSGTQLSVL.

The chain uses TRBV15 and TRBJ2-1; 9 bases align to TRBD1. Per the germline V gene, CDR1 is LNHNV and CDR2 is YYDKDF (reference sequence). The CDR3 has 13 residues. The V and J ends lost 3 bases and 8 bases, in that order; junction bases with no gene match: 2. As DNA, the CDR3 is TGTGCCACCAGCAGGGACAGGGGCCATGAGCAGTTCTTC. This translates into CATSRDRGHEQFF.

This chain uses TRBV11-2 with TRBJ1-4; D unresolved. The CDR3 is 14 residues long. Per germline, CDR1 SGHAT and CDR2 FQNNGV. V was shortened by 3 bases and J by 7 bases, with 12 bases between the two germline ends. CDR3 in amino acids: CASSFQVRGEKLFF. CDR3 in DNA: TGTGCCAGCAGCTTCCAGGTTCGCGGTGAAAAACTGTTTTTT.